These 26 T cell receptor beta chains were all obtained from the same sample, sequenced in a study of blood T cell repertoires in COVID-19. TCRdb's copy holds only in-frame clones and misses some; the assay was immunoSEQ multiplex PCR. Among roughly 280,000 clones listed, around 89% were seen once. Sequencing input: PBMCs or T cells enriched from blood (not recorded which). Receptor source: a woman aged 50 to 60 who had recovered from COVID-19.

The CDR3 loop is CASSPTFTSYNEQFF. DNA of the CDR3: TGTGCCAGCAGCCCCACTTTCACGTCCTACAATGAGCAGTTCTTC. The chain employs TRBV9 and TRBJ2-1; no definite D call. The CDR3 is 15 residues long. Germline lookup yields CDR1 SGDLS and CDR2 YYNGEE. Trimming cost V 4 bases and J 1 base, with 12 bases left between them.

The chain combines TRBV9 with TRBJ2-5; 7 positions match TRBD1. The V gene's germline CDR1 is SGDLS and CDR2 YYNGEE. This CDR3 has 15 amino acids. V lost 4 bases and J lost 3; bases outside the gene matches: 9. The CDR3 sequence: CASSKTGTEKETQYF. The DNA for the CDR3 is TGTGCCAGCAGCAAGACCGGGACAGAAAAAGAGACCCAGTACTTC. Combining the CDR3 with reference TRBV9 and TRBJ2-5 gives the whole variable domain DSGVTQTPKHLITATGQRVTLRCSPRSGDLSVYWYQQSLDQGLQFLIQYYNGEERAKGNILERFSAQQFPDLHSELNLSSLELGDSALYFCASSKTGTEKETQYFGPGTRLLVL.

V gene TRBV5-1 combines with J gene TRBJ2-7; D is perhaps TRBD1 (5 bases). Germline CDR1 reads SGHRS; CDR2 reads YFSETQ. This CDR3 is 14 amino acids long. The V end lost 0 bases, the J end lost 3 bases, and 10 bases lay between the germline ends. CDR3 amino acids: CASSLVPTDYEQYF. DNA for the CDR3: TGCGCCAGCAGCTTGGTTCCGACAGACTACGAGCAGTACTTC.

This rearrangement joins TRBV21-1 to TRBJ2-6; whether TRBD1, the table's D call, matches the DNA was not checked. TRBV21-1 is described as a pseudogene. The CDR3 is 19 residues long. CDR3 sequence: CASSTVYRKINSGANVLTF. Here the CDR3 DNA reads TGTGCCAGCAGCACCGTCTACAGAAAGATTAACTCTGGGGCCAACGTCCTGACTTTC.

This clone has a single count. The CDR3 loop reads CASSPLGQGGSGPQHF. The DNA for the CDR3 is TGTGCCAGCTCACCCCTAGGACAGGGTGGATCGGGGCCCCAGCATTTT. The genes are TRBV18 and TRBJ1-5; TRBD1 matches 8 bases. The CDR3 runs to 16 residues. V was clipped by 3 bases and J by 9 bases; unmatched bases: 13. Germline lookup yields CDR1 KGHSH and CDR2 LQKENI.

CDR3 sequence: CASSLAGYSYNEQFF. As DNA, the CDR3 is TGTGCCAGCAGTTTAGCAGGGTACTCCTACAATGAGCAGTTCTTC. The chain couples TRBV28 to TRBJ2-1; D may be TRBD1 (5 bases). Between the trimmed V and J ends, which lost 2 bases and 0 bases, there was a span of 8 bases. The CDR3 length is 15 residues. Germline CDR1 MDHEN, CDR2 SYDVKM.

V gene TRBV6-5 combines with J gene TRBJ2-7; D remains ambiguous. This CDR3 contains 14 residues. Germline CDR1 and CDR2: MNHEY and SVGAGI. V lost 0 bases and J lost 3, with 9 bases in between. In nucleotides, the CDR3 is TGTGCCAGCAGTTACTCGTCCGGAGTCTACGAGCAGTACTTC. Its protein product is CASSYSSGVYEQYF.

This chain joins TRBV28 and TRBJ1-2; D is unclear. The CDR3 is 15 amino acids. V lost 5 bases and J 2 bases, leaving 15 bases between the germline ends. CDR1 MDHEN and CDR2 SYDVKM come from the germline V gene. The CDR3 region has the DNA TGTGCCAGCAGTATGACCGGAGCGCCCAACTATGGCTACACCTTC. Translating it yields CASSMTGAPNYGYTF.

This chain joins TRBV7-2 and TRBJ2-5; D is possibly TRBD1 (5 bases). This CDR3 is built from 15 residues. Trimming left V 5 bases short and J 1 base short, with 14 bases between. Germline V gene lookup returns CDR1 SGHTA and CDR2 FQGNSA. CDR3 sequence (DNA): TGTGCCAGCAGCCAGATAACTACAGGCCAAGAGACCCAGTACTTC. Its protein product is CASSQITTGQETQYF.

The V call is TRBV30, the J call TRBJ2-1; a possible D gene is TRBD2 (6 bases). Germline CDR1 is GTSNPN and CDR2 is SVGIG (reference sequence). The length of the CDR3 is 14 residues. The germline V and J ends were trimmed by 6 bases and 7 bases, with 19 bases remaining between them. In DNA form, the CDR3 reads TGTGCCTGTCGGGTTAGGCGGGAAGGGAATGAGCAGTTCTTC. Translation: CACRVRREGNEQFF.

Only one count was recorded for this clone. The CDR3 DNA sequence: TGTGCCAGCAGCTTGGGGTCCGGGGCCCCCCGGGGGACTAATGAAAAACTGTTTTTT. Protein product: CASSLGSGAPRGTNEKLFF. The rearrangement joins TRBV5-5 to TRBJ1-4; possible D gene TRBD1, 5 bases. Germline V CDR1 and CDR2: SGHKS, YYEKEE (reference sequence). The V end was cut by 0 bases, the J end by 2 bases, with 20 bases between. The CDR3 length is 19 residues.

This chain links TRBV7-3 with TRBJ2-4; 7 nucleotides agree with TRBD2. Germline CDR1 reads SGHTA; CDR2 reads FQGTGA. The V segment lost 3 bases and the J segment 1 base; nucleotides outside the gene matches: 6. The CDR3 sequence is 16 residues long. The chain's CDR3 is CASSLGGSGAKNIQYF. DNA of the CDR3: TGTGCCAGCAGCTTGGGCGGGAGTGGCGCCAAAAACATTCAGTACTTC.

The chain combines TRBV11-1 with TRBJ2-7, with 10 bases fitting TRBD1. Germline CDR1 is SGHAT and CDR2 is FQDESV (reference sequence). V gave up 5 bases and J gave up 5 bases; unmatched junction bases: 6. The CDR3 has 14 amino acids. CDR3 sequence reads: CASSLGQGIDEQYF. Written as DNA, the CDR3 is TGTGCCAGCAGCCTGGGACAGGGGATCGACGAGCAGTACTTC. Drawing the rest from reference TRBV11-1 and TRBJ2-7, the complete variable domain is EAEVAQSPRYKITEKSQAVAFWCDPISGHATLYWYRQILGQGPELLVQFQDESVVDDSQLPKDRFSAERLKGVDSTLKIQPAELGDSAMYLCASSLGQGIDEQYFGPGTRLTVT.

The rearrangement links TRBV5-8 to TRBJ1-1; no firm D call. CDR1 SGHTS and CDR2 YDEGEE come from the germline V gene. The V end lost 3 bases, the J end lost 1 base, and 13 bases lay between the germline ends. This CDR3 region has 15 residues. CDR3 bases: TGTGCCAGCAGCTCGCCCGTTGTCGGGAACACTGAAGCTTTCTTT. Translation gives CASSSPVVGNTEAFF.

This rearrangement joins TRBV6-5 to TRBJ2-1; no reliable D call. Germline values: CDR1 MNHEY, CDR2 SVGAGI. The CDR3 totals 13 residues. V lost 4 bases and J lost 15, with 19 bases in between. The CDR3 nucleotides are TGTGCCAGCAGTTCCCCCGTTGCGTCGAGTCCGTTCTTC. This translates into CASSSPVASSPFF.

This chain joins TRBV15 and TRBJ2-3, with D possibly matching TRBD2 (5 bases). Germline V CDR1 and CDR2: LNHNV, YYDKDF (reference sequence). Trimming removed 0 bases from V and 4 bases from J, with 11 bases in between. The CDR3 extends over 15 amino acids. The CDR3 bases are TGTGCCACCAGCAGAGAAAGAGGGTTCTCAGATACGCAGTATTTT. Protein sequence: CATSRERGFSDTQYF.

The chain joins TRBV28 to TRBJ1-2; tentative D call: TRBD1 (5 bases). This CDR3 is 13 amino acids long. CDR1 is MDHEN and CDR2 is SYDVKM in the germline V gene. Trimming removed 3 bases from V and 3 bases from J, with 8 bases in between. CDR3 protein: CASSLGGDYGYTF. CDR3 DNA sequence: TGTGCCAGCAGTTTGGGGGGAGACTATGGCTACACCTTC.

This clone was recorded once. The chain uses TRBV6-6 and TRBJ2-1; the D gene is possibly TRBD2 (6 bases). Germline V gene data show CDR1 as MNHNY and CDR2 as SVGAGI (reference sequence). Trimming cost V 0 bases and J 9 bases, with 15 bases left between them. This CDR3 has 15 residues. The CDR3 nucleotides are TGTGCCAGCAGTTACTCGATGGTACTAGCTGGTGAGCAGTTCTTC. Protein sequence: CASSYSMVLAGEQFF.

V usage is TRBV28 and J usage is TRBJ1-5; D unresolved. The V gene's germline CDR1 is MDHEN and CDR2 SYDVKM. The CDR3 sequence is 14 residues long. V was shortened by 3 bases and J by 11 bases, with 17 bases between the two germline ends. CDR3 DNA sequence: TGTGCCAGCAGTTTCACCCGGTGGAGGGAGTCCCAGCATTTT. Translating gives CASSFTRWRESQHF.

The CDR3 bases are TGCGCCAGCAGTGATCGGACAGATACGCAGTATTTT. Translated, it gives CASSDRTDTQYF. This sequence joins TRBV10-1 and TRBJ2-3; D is ambiguous. The CDR3 spans 12 residues. CDR1 is WNHNN, CDR2 SYGVQD, per germline (reference sequence). V dropped 3 bases and J dropped 3 bases, with 4 bases sitting between them.

In its sample, this clone was seen once. This chain links TRBV18 with TRBJ1-2; 7 bases line up with TRBD1. This CDR3 is 13 amino acids long. Germline V gene lookup returns CDR1 KGHSH and CDR2 LQKENI. Trimming removed 6 bases from V and 1 base from J; junction bases left unmatched: 2. The CDR3 spells CASSRQGNYGYTF. Here the CDR3 DNA reads TGTGCCAGCTCCCGACAGGGTAACTATGGCTACACCTTC. The variable domain in full, with the rest retrieved from reference TRBV18 and TRBJ1-2, is NAGVMQNPRHLVRRRGQEARLRCSPMKGHSHVYWYRQLPEEGLKFMVYLQKENIIDESGMPKERFSAEFPKEGPSILRIQQVVRGDSAAYFCASSRQGNYGYTFGSGTRLTVV.

The chain is built from TRBV2 and TRBJ2-7, with a weak D call TRBD1 (5 bases). With 5 bases removed from V and 5 bases from J, the gap between germline ends came to 19 bases. Germline V gene lookup returns CDR1 SNHLY and CDR2 FYNNEI. The CDR3 is 15 residues long. The DNA for the CDR3 is TGTGCCAGCAGTCAAAGTACAGGAATAGGCCACGAGCAGTACTTC. Amino acids: CASSQSTGIGHEQYF.

The rearrangement uses TRBV14 and TRBJ1-4; D is uncertain. This CDR3 region has 12 residues. Per germline, CDR1 SGHDN and CDR2 FVKESK. V lost 3 bases, J lost 7 bases, and 6 bases lay in between. DNA for the CDR3: TGTGCCAGCAGCCAGCCGGGTGAAAAACTGTTTTTT. Translation gives CASSQPGEKLFF.

The chain couples TRBV2 to TRBJ2-7; 7 bases align to TRBD2. The germline gives CDR1 SNHLY, CDR2 FYNNEI. The CDR3 runs to 15 residues. V lost 6 bases and J lost 7; bases outside the gene matches: 15. The CDR3 DNA reads TGTGCCAGCAGGGCGTCTAGCGGTGGCTTGGGTGAGCAGTACTTC. It specifies CASRASSGGLGEQYF. Combining the CDR3 with reference TRBV2 and TRBJ2-7 gives the whole variable domain EPEVTQTPSHQVTQMGQEVILRCVPISNHLYFYWYRQILGQKVEFLVSFYNNEISEKSEIFDDQFSVERPDGSNFTLKIRSTKLEDSAMYFCASRASSGGLGEQYFGPGTRLTVT.

The chain couples TRBV5-6 to TRBJ2-7, with 10 bases matching TRBD1. The CDR3 covers 14 residues. The V gene's germline CDR1 is SGHDT and CDR2 YYEEEE. V lost 5 bases to trimming and J lost 6 bases; unmatched junction nucleotides: 8. The CDR3 protein is CASRMTGGSLEQYF. DNA for the CDR3: TGTGCCAGCAGGATGACAGGGGGCTCTCTCGAGCAGTACTTC.

Here the CDR3 DNA reads TGCGCCAGCAGCCAAGGTCGGCTAGGAAACTACGAGCAGTACTTC. Encoded protein: CASSQGRLGNYEQYF. The chain combines TRBV4-3 with TRBJ2-7; D remains unclear. CDR1 LGHNA and CDR2 YSLEER come from the germline V gene. Deletions cut 1 base from V and 3 bases from J, with 13 bases between. The CDR3 has 15 residues.